This T cell receptor (beta chain) originates from a study of OX40 agonist ivuxolimab in advanced cancers. The germline CDR1 and CDR2 sequences are SGHRS and YFSETQ. The germline V and J ends were trimmed by 8 bases and 0 bases, with 14 bases remaining between them. This CDR3 spans 14 amino acids. Sequenced by immunoSEQ multiplex PCR; TCRdb stores in-frame clones only, minus some. The data hold 65,000 to 95,000 clones, with about 88% observed a single time. The source is an adult with an advanced solid tumor such as melanoma, head and neck, liver or kidney cancer. The starting material was CD4+ or CD8+ T cells sorted from blood, obtained in a trial of the OX40 agonist ivuxolimab. The rearrangement links TRBV5-1 to TRBJ1-1; D ambiguous. The CDR3 sequence is CASSTAHMNTEAFF. The CDR3 DNA reads TGCGCCAGTTCCACCGCACACATGAACACTGAAGCTTTCTTT.